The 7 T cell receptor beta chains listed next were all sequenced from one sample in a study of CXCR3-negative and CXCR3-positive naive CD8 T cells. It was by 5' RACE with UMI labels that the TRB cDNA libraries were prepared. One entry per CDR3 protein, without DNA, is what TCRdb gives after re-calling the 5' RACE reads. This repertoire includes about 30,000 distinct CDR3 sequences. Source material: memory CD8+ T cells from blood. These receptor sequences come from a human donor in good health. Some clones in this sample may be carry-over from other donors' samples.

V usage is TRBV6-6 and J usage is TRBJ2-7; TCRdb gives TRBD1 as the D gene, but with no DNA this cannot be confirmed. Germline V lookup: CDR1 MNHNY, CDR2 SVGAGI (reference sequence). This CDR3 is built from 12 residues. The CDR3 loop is CASSMTVYEQYF.

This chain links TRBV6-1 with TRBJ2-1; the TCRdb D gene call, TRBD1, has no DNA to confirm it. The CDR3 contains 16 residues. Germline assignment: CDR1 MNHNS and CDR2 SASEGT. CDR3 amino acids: CASSLRGLLSYNEQFF.

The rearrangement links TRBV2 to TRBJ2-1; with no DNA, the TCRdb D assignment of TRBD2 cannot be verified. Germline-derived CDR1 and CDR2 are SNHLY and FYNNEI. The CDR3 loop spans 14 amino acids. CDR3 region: CASRPSGVYNEQFF.

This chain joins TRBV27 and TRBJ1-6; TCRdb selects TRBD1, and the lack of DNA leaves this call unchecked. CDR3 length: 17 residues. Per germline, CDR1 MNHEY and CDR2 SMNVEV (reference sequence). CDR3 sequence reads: CASSSTFRDAANSPLHF.

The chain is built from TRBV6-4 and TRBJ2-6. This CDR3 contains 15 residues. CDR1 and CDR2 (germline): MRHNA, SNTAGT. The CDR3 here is CASSEADSGANVLTF.

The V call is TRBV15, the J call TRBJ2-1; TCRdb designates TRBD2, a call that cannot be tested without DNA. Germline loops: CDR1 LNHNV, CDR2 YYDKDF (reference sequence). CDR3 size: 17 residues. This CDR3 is CATSRDQQGLAGAEQFF. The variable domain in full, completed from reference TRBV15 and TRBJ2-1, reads DAMVIQNPRYQVTQFGKPVTLSCSQTLNHNVMYWYQQKSSQAPKLLFHYYDKDFNNEADTPDNFQSRRPNTSFCFLDIRSPGLGDTAMYLCATSRDQQGLAGAEQFFGPGTRLTVL.

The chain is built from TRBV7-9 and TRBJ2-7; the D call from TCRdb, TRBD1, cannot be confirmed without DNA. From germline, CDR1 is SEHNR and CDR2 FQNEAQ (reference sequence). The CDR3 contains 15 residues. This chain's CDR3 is CASSPRTGGTYEQYF.